These 32 T cell receptor beta chains were sequenced from one sample in a study of somatic mutations in cytotoxic T cells in rheumatoid arthritis. The protocol was immunoSEQ multiplex PCR, while the TCRdb copy is restricted to in-frame clones and leaves out a portion. The sample contains some 20,000 clones, 70% to 90% of which appear only once. Sequencing input: CD8+ T cells sorted from blood. The source of these receptors is a woman in her 50s in good health.

The genes are TRBV5-4 and TRBJ2-2; 10 bases match TRBD1. The CDR3 consists of 17 residues. Germline V gene sequence: CDR1 SGHNT, CDR2 YYREEE (reference sequence). The V gene end was trimmed by 4 bases and the J gene end by 4 bases; junction bases not matched to a gene: 10. CDR3: CASSLETGGFVTGELFF. DNA for the CDR3: TGTGCCAGCAGCCTTGAGACAGGGGGCTTTGTCACCGGGGAGCTGTTTTTT.

V is TRBV4-3 and J is TRBJ1-1, with a weak D call TRBD1 (6 bases). The germline V and J ends were trimmed by 0 bases and 6 bases, with 11 bases remaining between them. Germline CDR1 LGHNA, CDR2 YSLEER. This CDR3 has 14 residues. The chain's CDR3 is CASSQDTGRSEAFF. The CDR3 region has the DNA TGCGCCAGCAGCCAAGATACAGGGAGGTCTGAAGCTTTCTTT.

The rearrangement joins TRBV11-2 to TRBJ2-1, with 9 bases that match TRBD2. Trimming at V came to 5 bases and at J to 10 bases, leaving 3 bases not matched to a gene. CDR3 length: 12 residues. In germline, CDR1 is SGHAT, CDR2 FQNNGV. CDR3 nucleotides: TGTGCCAGCAGCCCAAGCGGGGGGGAGCAGTTCTTC. This gives the protein CASSPSGGEQFF.

The gene calls are TRBV6-1 and TRBJ1-5; D gene uncertain. The CDR3 has 15 amino acids. Per germline, CDR1 MNHNS and CDR2 SASEGT. V was clipped by 0 bases and J by 0 bases, with 6 bases between them. CDR3 sequence: CASSEAQYSNQPQHF. The DNA for the CDR3 is TGTGCCAGCAGTGAAGCACAGTATAGCAATCAGCCCCAGCATTTT.

The rearrangement joins TRBV9 to TRBJ1-3, with a tentative D call TRBD1 (5 bases). Between the trimmed V and J ends, which lost 4 bases and 2 bases, there was a span of 22 bases. Germline V lookup: CDR1 SGDLS, CDR2 YYNGEE. CDR3 length: 18 residues. The CDR3 bases are TGTGCCAGCAGCTCCTACGGGGGGGACGGGTCTCCTGGAAACACCATATATTTT. This codes for CASSSYGGDGSPGNTIYF. Using reference TRBV9 and TRBJ1-3 for the parts outside the CDR3, the full variable domain is DSGVTQTPKHLITATGQRVTLRCSPRSGDLSVYWYQQSLDQGLQFLIQYYNGEERAKGNILERFSAQQFPDLHSELNLSSLELGDSALYFCASSSYGGDGSPGNTIYFGEGSWLTVV.

This chain joins TRBV27 and TRBJ1-5, with unresolved D. Looked up from germline, CDR1 is MNHEY and CDR2 is SMNVEV (reference sequence). The CDR3 contains 13 residues. V was trimmed by 5 bases and J by 2 bases, leaving 7 bases between them. CDR3 loop: CASSPSRNQPQHF. In nucleotides, the CDR3 is TGTGCCAGCAGTCCCAGCCGCAATCAGCCCCAGCATTTT.

This clone was recorded once. The chain links TRBV4-2 to TRBJ2-2, with D unresolved. Germline assignment: CDR1 LGHNA and CDR2 YNFKEQ. Trimming left V 1 base short and J 3 bases short, with 12 bases between. The CDR3 totals 16 residues. CDR3 protein: CASSQAGEGDTGELFF. The CDR3 nucleotides are TGTGCCAGCAGCCAAGCAGGCGAAGGTGACACCGGGGAGCTGTTTTTT.

The chain joins TRBV6-4 to TRBJ2-2; D gene ambiguous. Germline V gene lookup returns CDR1 MRHNA and CDR2 SNTAGT. V was trimmed by 2 bases and J by 2 bases, leaving 3 bases between them. The CDR3 runs 13 residues. DNA for the CDR3: TGTGCCAGCAGTGACAAAAACACCGGGGAGCTGTTTTTT. Protein sequence: CASSDKNTGELFF.

The chain employs TRBV5-6 and TRBJ2-2; unclear D gene. With 4 bases removed from V and 0 bases from J, the gap between germline ends came to 7 bases. Per germline, CDR1 SGHDT and CDR2 YYEEEE. This CDR3 is 14 amino acids long. The CDR3 here is CASSHVSNTGELFF. Written as DNA, the CDR3 is TGTGCCAGCAGCCACGTCTCGAACACCGGGGAGCTGTTTTTT.

V gene TRBV6-1 combines with J gene TRBJ1-1; weak D call: TRBD1 (5 bases). Per germline, CDR1 MNHNS and CDR2 SASEGT. The CDR3 contains 13 residues. Trimming removed 11 bases at V and 4 bases at J, with 17 bases between. In DNA form, the CDR3 reads TGTGCCCATAACTCCGGGGGAGGCACTGAAGCTTTCTTT. It specifies CAHNSGGGTEAFF.

This clone was recorded a few times. The junction departs from germline at one end; a sequencing error may be responsible. The chain is built from TRBV2 and TRBJ2-7, with TRBD1 as a possible D gene (6 bases). There are 16 residues in the CDR3. Germline V gene lookup returns CDR1 SNHLY and CDR2 FYNNEI. The CDR3, as DNA: TGTGCCAGCAGTAAAGCCGACATGGGACAATCCTACGAGCAGTACTTC. Residues: CASSKADMGQSYEQYF.

This clone turned up a few times. The chain uses TRBV4-3 and TRBJ1-1, with TRBD1 matching 9 bases. Trimming cost V 0 bases and J 4 bases; bases outside gene matches: 15. This CDR3 is 19 amino acids long. The germline V gene has CDR1 LGHNA and CDR2 YSLEER. The CDR3 loop is CASSQDLLQGAVVGTEAFF. In nucleotides, the CDR3 is TGCGCCAGCAGCCAAGATCTTCTACAGGGGGCCGTGGTTGGCACTGAAGCTTTCTTT.

The rearrangement uses TRBV11-3 and TRBJ2-1, with D possibly matching TRBD1 (5 bases). The germline CDR1 and CDR2 sequences are SGHNT and YENEEA. CDR3 size: 16 residues. The ends were cut back, 5 bases at V and 5 bases at J, with 19 bases in the middle. The CDR3 loop is CASSPRTHQGDNEQFF. The CDR3 DNA sequence: TGTGCCAGCAGCCCCAGAACCCACCAAGGGGACAATGAGCAGTTCTTC.

This clone was observed a single time. The V call is TRBV25-1, the J call TRBJ1-1; possibly TRBD1 for D (6 bases). The V end lost 3 bases, the J end lost 2 bases, and 13 bases lay between the germline ends. CDR1 MGHDK and CDR2 SYGVNS come from the germline V gene. The CDR3 has 15 residues. The CDR3 reads CASSDVQGYNTEAFF. CDR3 DNA: TGTGCCAGCAGTGATGTTCAGGGGTATAACACTGAAGCTTTCTTT.

The table lists this clone with a few counts. V usage is TRBV19 and J usage is TRBJ2-2; 8 nucleotides line up with TRBD1. This CDR3 has 15 residues. V lost 6 bases and J lost 4; bases outside the gene matches: 7. The germline V gene encodes CDR1 LNHDA and CDR2 SQIVND (reference sequence). CDR3 sequence reads: CASSDQGASTGELFF. CDR3 DNA sequence: TGTGCCAGTAGCGACCAGGGGGCGTCCACCGGGGAGCTGTTTTTT.

This clone turned up a few times. The V and J genes are TRBV9 and TRBJ1-1, with D unresolved. The CDR3 covers 13 residues. Germline CDR1 is SGDLS and CDR2 is YYNGEE. The ends were cut back, 2 bases at V and 1 base at J, with 6 bases in the middle. The DNA for the CDR3 is TGTGCCAGCAGCGTTCGTTCGAACACTGAAGCTTTCTTT. This gives the protein CASSVRSNTEAFF.

This clone was observed once. The chain employs TRBV7-2 and TRBJ1-1; no clear D. Trimming shortened V by 0 bases and J by 5 bases, and 13 bases separated the two germline ends. Per the germline V gene, CDR1 is SGHTA and CDR2 is FQGNSA. The CDR3 contains 15 residues. CDR3 coding DNA: TGTGCCAGCAGCTTAGCGCTCGACCCGGGGACTGAAGCTTTCTTT. It translates to CASSLALDPGTEAFF. Together with reference TRBV7-2 and TRBJ1-1, the CDR3 gives the full variable domain: GAGVSQSPSNKVTEKGKDVELRCDPISGHTALYWYRQSLGQGLEFLIYFQGNSAPDKSGLPSDRFSAERTGGSVSTLTIQRTQQEDSAVYLCASSLALDPGTEAFFGQGTRLTVV.

V is TRBV27 and J is TRBJ2-5; D ambiguous. This CDR3 is 16 amino acids long. The ends were cut back, 5 bases at V and 2 bases at J, with 18 bases in the middle. Germline V gene sequence: CDR1 MNHEY, CDR2 SMNVEV (reference sequence). The DNA of the CDR3 is TGTGCCAGCAGTCCTTGGGTTGGTGCCCAACAAGAGACCCAGTACTTC. Amino acids: CASSPWVGAQQETQYF.

The chain uses TRBV6-6 and TRBJ1-5, with 8 bases fitting TRBD1. The CDR3 is made up of 15 amino acids. The germline V gene has CDR1 MNHNY and CDR2 SVGAGI (reference sequence). V trimming: 3 bases; J trimming: 4 bases; junction bases outside the gene matches: 5. The CDR3 bases are TGTGCCAGCAGTTATCCGGGACAGGTTAATCAGCCCCAGCATTTT. Residues: CASSYPGQVNQPQHF.

This clone was seen more than once but under ten times. The gene calls are TRBV7-2 and TRBJ1-6; perhaps TRBD1 as D (5 bases). There are 15 residues in the CDR3. Germline CDR1 SGHTA, CDR2 FQGNSA. The germline V and J ends were trimmed by 5 bases and 10 bases, with 18 bases remaining between them. The CDR3 DNA reads TGTGCCAGCAGCACCTTAACAGGCGTGGACTCACCCCTCCACTTT. Translating gives CASSTLTGVDSPLHF.

The genes are TRBV4-2 and TRBJ2-5; TRBD2 matches 14 bases. V lost 0 bases and J lost 5; bases outside the gene matches: 14. The CDR3 runs 20 residues. Germline-derived CDR1 and CDR2 are LGHNA and YNFKEQ. Here the CDR3 DNA reads TGTGCCAGCAGCCAAGAGGCCGGACTAGCGGGGGGCACCTTGGGGGAGACCCAGTACTTC. Translation gives CASSQEAGLAGGTLGETQYF.

V is TRBV9 and J is TRBJ1-6; 7 bases align to TRBD1. Germline V lookup: CDR1 SGDLS, CDR2 YYNGEE. After removal of 3 bases from V and 10 bases from J, the junction contained 7 bases not matched to a gene. The CDR3 has 14 amino acids. The CDR3 nucleotides are TGTGCCAGCAGCGCACAAACAGGGGACTCACCCCTCCACTTT. Its translation is CASSAQTGDSPLHF.

This chain joins TRBV10-2 and TRBJ2-7; D ambiguous. This CDR3 has 11 amino acids. Germline CDR1 and CDR2: WSHSY and SAAADI. V lost 3 bases, J lost 5 bases, and 5 bases lay in between. The CDR3 DNA sequence: TGCGCCAGCAGTGACCTTGACGAGCAGTACGTC. Its translation is CASSDLDEQYV.

This clone was seen once. The rearrangement links TRBV7-2 to TRBJ2-7; D is unresolved. Between the trimmed V and J ends, which lost 1 base and 3 bases, there was a span of 7 bases. Germline values: CDR1 SGHTA, CDR2 FQGNSA. The CDR3 loop spans 13 amino acids. As DNA, the CDR3 is TGTGCCAGCAGCTTAGGTCCAGACTACGAGCAGTACGTC. This sequence encodes CASSLGPDYEQYV.

The chain uses TRBV4-3 and TRBJ1-1; TRBD1 matches 10 bases. Germline V gene lookup returns CDR1 LGHNA and CDR2 YSLEER. After removal of 3 bases from V and 4 bases from J, the junction contained 5 bases not matched to a gene. This CDR3 comprises 15 residues. The CDR3 DNA reads TGCGCCAGCAGCCACGACAGGGGGCTGAGCACTGAAGCTTTCTTT. Translation: CASSHDRGLSTEAFF.

The J gene is TRBJ2-6, the V gene TRBV9; no definite D call. The CDR3 is 14 amino acids. Germline assignment: CDR1 SGDLS and CDR2 YYNGEE. Trimming removed 2 bases at V and 4 bases at J, with 7 bases between. The CDR3 loop is CASSVLSGANVLTF. CDR3 DNA: TGTGCCAGCAGCGTCCTCTCCGGGGCCAACGTCCTGACTTTC.

This rearrangement joins TRBV4-3 to TRBJ2-7; D may be TRBD1 (6 bases). The V gene's germline CDR1 is LGHNA and CDR2 YSLEER. V was trimmed by 3 bases and J by 2 bases, leaving 14 bases between them. This CDR3 contains 15 residues. CDR3 protein: CASSHALGQPYEQYF. The CDR3 DNA reads as TGCGCCAGCAGCCACGCACTCGGACAGCCCTACGAGCAGTACTTC.

The chain employs TRBV27 and TRBJ2-4; 10 bases map to TRBD2. After removal of 0 bases from V and 5 bases from J, the junction contained 10 bases not matched to a gene. Germline V gene sequence: CDR1 MNHEY, CDR2 SMNVEV (reference sequence). The CDR3 has 18 residues. The CDR3 loop reads CASSLSVYVAGGENIQYF. DNA for the CDR3: TGTGCCAGCAGTTTATCCGTTTACGTAGCGGGGGGAGAAAACATTCAGTACTTC.

The rearrangement links TRBV4-1 to TRBJ2-1; no firm D call. The ends were cut back, 1 base at V and 5 bases at J, with 6 bases in the middle. CDR1 and CDR2 (germline): MGHRA, YSYEKL. This CDR3 contains 13 residues. The DNA for the CDR3 is TGCGCCAGCAGCCAAGGGCATAACAATGAGCAGTTCTTC. Its translation: CASSQGHNNEQFF.

The chain carries TRBV9 and TRBJ2-7; TRBD1 matches 7 bases. In germline, CDR1 is SGDLS, CDR2 YYNGEE. The V gene end was trimmed by 3 bases and the J gene end by 4 bases; junction bases not matched to a gene: 4. This CDR3 spans 13 amino acids. In nucleotides, the CDR3 is TGTGCCAGCAGCGGACAGGGTGGTTACGAGCAGTACTTC. Translating gives CASSGQGGYEQYF.

V gene TRBV5-6 combines with J gene TRBJ2-7; D possibly corresponds to TRBD2 (5 bases). Germline values: CDR1 SGHDT, CDR2 YYEEEE. This CDR3 spans 14 amino acids. V was clipped by 4 bases and J by 5 bases, with 16 bases between them. As DNA, the CDR3 is TGTGCCAGCAGCCTAGGACTTCCCGGCAACGAGCAGTACTTC. Protein sequence: CASSLGLPGNEQYF.

The chain combines TRBV7-2 with TRBJ1-2; no clear D gene. Trimming cost V 6 bases and J 3 bases, with 11 bases left between them. The CDR3 is made up of 13 amino acids. Germline values: CDR1 SGHTA, CDR2 FQGNSA. The CDR3 protein is CASRPGFDYGYTF. The CDR3 DNA is TGTGCCAGCAGGCCAGGTTTCGACTATGGCTACACCTTC.